The 13 T cell receptor beta chains given below trace back to one sample, sequenced in a study of blood T cells in healthy people across ages. Combining a sample-barcoded 5' primer with a J-beta primer mix, a second PCR ran for 7 to 11 cycles. Each CDR3 protein is one row after TCRdb ran MiXCR on the 5' RACE reads. The sample contains 1.4 million or so distinct CDR3 sequences, roughly 43% of which appear only once. The sample taken for sequencing was blood. The receptors were gathered from a woman between 18 and 29 years old in good health.

V gene TRBV20-1 combines with J gene TRBJ2-1; D possibly uses TRBD1 or TRBD2 (7 bases each). The germline CDR1 and CDR2 sequences are DFQATT and SNEGSKA (reference sequence). The CDR3 loop spans 13 amino acids. Trimming took off 7 bases at V and 6 bases at J, with 16 bases between the two ends. Here the CDR3 DNA reads TGCAGTGGCAGGGGGAGGGCGGGCAATGAGCAGTTCTTC. Translated: CSGRGRAGNEQFF.

The rearrangement links TRBV7-9 to TRBJ1-1, with D perhaps TRBD1 (5 bases). CDR1 and CDR2 (germline): SEHNR, FQNEAQ (reference sequence). V lost 4 bases to trimming and J lost 3 bases, with 15 bases between them. The CDR3 length is 15 residues. The CDR3 loop is CASSSKGDMYTEAFF. The CDR3, as DNA: TGTGCCAGCAGCTCCAAAGGGGATATGTACACTGAAGCTTTCTTT. Using reference TRBV7-9 and TRBJ1-1 for the parts outside the CDR3, the full variable domain is DTGVSQNPRHKITKRGQNVTFRCDPISEHNRLYWYRQTLGQGPEFLTYFQNEAQLEKSRLLSDRFSAERPKGSFSTLEIQRTEQGDSAMYLCASSSKGDMYTEAFFGQGTRLTVV.

This clonotype has a handful of counts. CDR3 in DNA: TGTGCCAACTCCAAGGAGACAGGGCACTACGAGCAGTACTTC. Protein product: CANSKETGHYEQYF. The chain has TRBV6-1 and TRBJ2-4; 7 positions agree with TRBD1. The better agreement between TRBJ2-7 and the DNA end casts doubt on the J call. Per germline, CDR1 MNHNS and CDR2 SASEGT. The CDR3 has 14 residues.

There are a few counts of this clonotype. The chain recombines TRBV7-2 with TRBJ2-7; 7 bases match TRBD1. The V gene's germline CDR1 is SGHTA and CDR2 FQGNSA. This CDR3 is 16 amino acids long. Trimming at V came to 7 bases and at J to 2 bases, leaving 14 bases not matched to a gene. The CDR3 loop is CASTATSWDSTYEQYF. The CDR3 nucleotides read TGTGCCAGCACCGCTACGTCTTGGGACAGCACCTACGAGCAGTACTTC.

In its sample, this clonotype was seen a few times. The genes are TRBV20-1 and TRBJ1-2; D gene ambiguous. There are 12 residues in the CDR3. V lost 4 bases and J lost 4, with 10 bases in between. CDR1 is DFQATT and CDR2 is SNEGSKA in the germline V gene (reference sequence). The CDR3 loop is CSATGVVYGYTF. The CDR3, as DNA: TGCAGTGCTACCGGGGTGGTCTATGGCTACACCTTC.

In its sample, this clonotype was seen many times. V and J are TRBV7-2 and TRBJ2-2; D remains unclear. CDR3 size: 14 residues. Germline loops: CDR1 SGHTA, CDR2 FQGNSA. V lost 3 bases to trimming and J lost 6 bases, with 11 bases between them. The CDR3 region is CASSLAGHSGELFF. The CDR3 DNA is TGTGCCAGCAGCTTGGCAGGTCATTCCGGGGAGCTGTTTTTT.

The genes are TRBV5-1 and TRBJ1-2; D not resolved. V lost 0 bases, J lost 4 bases, and 16 bases lay in between. This CDR3 contains 16 residues. Looked up from germline, CDR1 is SGHRS and CDR2 is YFSETQ. The CDR3 region has the DNA TGCGCCAGCAGCTTGGAGGGCAAGAGCGGGATCTATGGCTACACCTTC. Translated, it gives CASSLEGKSGIYGYTF.

V gene TRBV7-2 combines with J gene TRBJ2-3, with 12 nucleotides matching TRBD2. The CDR3 contains 18 residues. Germline CDR1 and CDR2: SGHTA and FQGNSA. Trimming at V came to 3 bases and at J to 2 bases, leaving 9 bases not matched to a gene. The CDR3 loop reads CASSFNLLAGGTTDTQYF. Written as DNA, the CDR3 is TGTGCCAGCAGCTTCAACTTACTAGCGGGGGGCACCACAGATACGCAGTATTTT.

This clonotype was seen a single time. One end of the junction does not line up with germline, which may come from a read error. This chain connects TRBV6-5 to TRBJ2-1, with D perhaps TRBD1 (6 bases). There are 16 residues in the CDR3. CDR1 MNHEY and CDR2 SVGAGI come from the germline V gene. The CDR3 DNA sequence: TGTGCCAGCAGACTCGACAGGTATAGCTCCTACAATGAGCGGTACTTC. Translation: CASRLDRYSSYNERYF.

A few counts support this clonotype. This rearrangement joins TRBV6-2 or TRBV6-3 to TRBJ2-1; 8 nucleotides match TRBD2. Germline assignment: CDR1 MNHEY and CDR2 SVGEGT. The CDR3 spans 15 residues. The trim removed 7 bases at V and 3 bases at J, leaving 8 bases unmatched. CDR3: CASIKIAGLYNEQFF. The CDR3 nucleotides read TGTGCCAGCATCAAAATAGCGGGGCTCTACAATGAGCAGTTCTTC.

The V gene is TRBV29-1, the J gene TRBJ2-2; D ambiguous. CDR3 length equals 13 residues. The V gene's germline CDR1 is SQVTM and CDR2 ANQGSEA. Trimming cost V 3 bases and J 6 bases, with 11 bases left between them. For the CDR3, the DNA is TGCAGCGTTGAGTCTCCTTGGGCCGGGGAGCTGTTTTTT. Protein sequence: CSVESPWAGELFF.

The genes are TRBV6-6 and TRBJ2-7, with D maybe TRBD2 (6 bases). In germline, CDR1 is MNHNY, CDR2 SVGAGI (reference sequence). Trimming left V 2 bases short and J 5 bases short, with 13 bases between. The CDR3 contains 14 residues. The CDR3 DNA reads TGTGCCAGCAGTTACGGGGGGATAGCCCACGAGCAGTACTTC. Its translation: CASSYGGIAHEQYF.

This clonotype came up many times. This rearrangement joins TRBV7-9 to TRBJ2-3, with 11 bases that match TRBD2. The junction had 4 bases not matched to a gene; V was cut back by 5 bases and J by 6 bases. CDR1 is SEHNR and CDR2 is FQNEAQ in the germline V gene (reference sequence). This CDR3 is 14 amino acids long. CDR3 residues: CASSHSGGGDTQYF. The DNA for the CDR3 is TGTGCCAGCAGCCATAGCGGGGGGGGTGATACGCAGTATTTT. Supplemented by reference TRBV7-9 and TRBJ2-3, the full variable domain reads DTGVSQNPRHKITKRGQNVTFRCDPISEHNRLYWYRQTLGQGPEFLTYFQNEAQLEKSRLLSDRFSAERPKGSFSTLEIQRTEQGDSAMYLCASSHSGGGDTQYFGPGTRLTVL.